The T cell receptor (beta chain) described here comes from a study of metastatic and nonmetastatic thyroid tumors. By its share, this clone is medium-sized (0.01 to 0.1%). Before thyroid surgery, none of the patients had received any treatment. This CDR3 region has 15 residues. J lost 3 bases, V lost 0 bases, and 0 bases had no gene match. CDR1 and CDR2 (germline): MNHNY, SVGAGI (reference sequence). MiXCR was used by TCRdb to re-call the PCR reads. The top ten hold 6% to 8% of the sample, which has 30,000 to 35,000 clones, roughly 29% seen once. The receptor was derived from a female donor with papillary thyroid cancer or a benign thyroid nodule (not recorded which). Some clones in this sample may be carry-over from other donors' samples. Material for sequencing was blood. The rearrangement joins TRBV6-6 to TRBJ1-3; 9 bases fit TRBD1. CDR3 nucleotides: TGTGCCAGCAGTTACTCGACAGGGGGTGGAAACACCATATATTTT. Translating gives CASSYSTGGGNTIYF.